This entry features one T cell receptor (beta chain) sequence. Antigen unknown. The data are from a study of T cell responses to AZD1222 COVID-19 vaccine. Study-wide background: Whether given at about 4 or about 12 weeks, second doses were pooled.

This table comes from immunoSEQ multiplex PCR, and its TCRdb copy is limited to in-frame clones, with some not included. This table holds 60,000 to 80,000 clones, 85% to 90% found once. Overall study findings and caveats: Reportedly, close to half of spike-specific TCRs are directed against unmutated variant regions. Spike as a whole was targeted by vaccine-associated CD4 TCRs, dominant at 160-218 and 743-854.

V was cut by 1 base and J by 4 bases, with 7 bases left in between. The CDR3 has 13 residues. Germline CDR1 reads SGHVS; CDR2 reads FQNEAQ. The genes are TRBV7-8 and TRBJ2-5; D remains unclear. The specimen was peripheral blood, collected on day 0 of AZD1222 vaccination. The TCR originated in an adult in good health. As DNA, the CDR3 is TGTGCCAGCAGCTTAGTAGGGTCAGAGACCCAGTACTTC. It encodes CASSLVGSETQYF. The variable domain in full, completed from reference TRBV7-8 and TRBJ2-5, reads GAGVSQSPRYKVAKRGQDVALRCDPISGHVSLFWYQQALGQGPEFLTYFQNEAQLDKSGLPSDRFFAERPEGSVSTLKIQRTQQEDSAVYLCASSLVGSETQYFGPGTRLLVL.